A single sample is the source of the 9 T cell receptor beta chains below, sequenced in a study of T cell repertoires in cytomegalovirus infection. TCRdb itself ran the reads through MiXCR, one entry per CDR3 protein. The sample has approximately 34,000 distinct CDR3 sequences; about 48% are singletons. No cognate antigen is known for these TCRs. Sequenced here: CD8+ T cells from cultured PBMCs, sampled from culture after CMV antigen stimulation. The source of these receptors is a human donor in good health (CMV status not recorded). Some clones in this sample may be carry-over from other donors' samples.

The chain carries TRBV6-1 and TRBJ2-1, with 11 bases identical to TRBD2. The CDR3 runs 16 residues. Germline V gives CDR1 MNHNS, CDR2 SASEGT. Trimming took 3 bases from V and 3 from J; bases not matched to a gene: 4. DNA of the CDR3: TGTGCCAGCAGTGAGGCTAGCGGGGGGTACTACAATGAGCAGTTCTTC. Translated, it gives CASSEASGGYYNEQFF.

This chain connects TRBV28 to TRBJ2-1; 10 nucleotides agree with TRBD1. Trimming took 2 bases from V and 3 from J; bases not matched to a gene: 4. Per germline, CDR1 MDHEN and CDR2 SYDVKM. The CDR3 loop spans 16 amino acids. CDR3 residues: CASSLRDRGFYNEQFF. The CDR3 DNA reads TGTGCCAGCAGTTTAAGGGACAGGGGTTTCTACAATGAGCAGTTCTTC.

This clonotype came up a few times. The chain combines TRBV6-1 with TRBJ1-6; D uncertain. The CDR3 is 14 residues long. The V and J ends lost 6 bases and 0 bases respectively, with 6 bases between them. Germline CDR1 MNHNS, CDR2 SASEGT. The CDR3 nucleotides read TGTGCCAGCAGCGGGAGCTCCTATAATTCACCCCTCCACTTT. Translation gives CASSGSSYNSPLHF.

This sequence joins TRBV7-2 and TRBJ2-5, with TRBD1 matching over 7 bases. The germline CDR1 and CDR2 sequences are SGHTA and FQGNSA. V lost 1 base and J lost 5; bases outside the gene matches: 13. The CDR3 is 17 residues long. The CDR3 region has the DNA TGTGCCAGCAGCTTAGGGGGAACCGGGACAGTCTCGGAGACCCAGTACTTC. This gives the protein CASSLGGTGTVSETQYF.

This clonotype was found a few times. The chain has TRBV28 and TRBJ2-2; no firm D call. CDR1 is MDHEN and CDR2 is SYDVKM in the germline V gene. V shed 6 bases and J shed 2 bases, with 7 bases lying between them. The CDR3 has 13 amino acids. In nucleotides, the CDR3 is TGTGCCAGCAGCCCCGTAAACACCGGGGAGCTGTTTTTT. This sequence encodes CASSPVNTGELFF. Full variable domain (outside the CDR3, taken from reference TRBV28 and TRBJ2-2): DVKVTQSSRYLVKRTGEKVFLECVQDMDHENMFWYRQDPGLGLRLIYFSYDVKMKEKGDIPEGYSVSREKKERFSLILESASTNQTSMYLCASSPVNTGELFFGEGSRLTVL.

This clonotype was recorded a few times. The chain recombines TRBV7-3 with TRBJ1-2; the match to TRBD1 covers 8 bases. CDR1 SGHTA and CDR2 FQGTGA come from the germline V gene. CDR3 length equals 14 residues. V shed 5 bases and J 8 bases; nucleotides not matched to a gene: 10. The CDR3 DNA sequence: TGTGCCAGCAGCCAACAGGGGGACTATTGGGGCTACACCTTC. Translated, it gives CASSQQGDYWGYTF.

The J gene is TRBJ1-1, the V gene TRBV29-1, with D possibly being TRBD1 (6 bases). CDR1 SQVTM and CDR2 ANQGSEA come from the germline V gene. Trimming stripped 5 bases from V and 2 bases from J, with 15 bases between. The CDR3 runs to 14 residues. CDR3 amino acids: CSVSGQTSNTEAFF. In DNA, the CDR3 is TGCAGCGTTTCGGGACAAACTAGCAACACTGAAGCTTTCTTT.

This clonotype was recorded at least ten times. The rearrangement links TRBV19 to TRBJ1-1; 10 nucleotides line up with TRBD1. CDR1 is LNHDA and CDR2 is SQIVND in the germline V gene (reference sequence). Trimming cost V 4 bases and J 1 base; bases outside gene matches: 9. There are 17 residues in the CDR3. The CDR3 coding sequence is TGTGCCAGTAGTAAGCTAGGGACAGGGGACCCGAACACTGAAGCTTTCTTT. Translated: CASSKLGTGDPNTEAFF.

The genes are TRBV6-5 and TRBJ2-3; 8 nucleotides match TRBD2. V lost 7 bases and J lost 2; bases outside the gene matches: 20. Germline lookup yields CDR1 MNHEY and CDR2 SVGAGI. The CDR3 has 19 residues. This CDR3 is CASTNRAALTSASTDTQYF. CDR3 sequence (DNA): TGTGCCAGCACCAACCGAGCTGCCCTGACTAGCGCGTCCACAGATACGCAGTATTTT.